A selection of T cell receptor beta chains follows, all from one sample in a study of neurological immune-mediated disorders. One entry per CDR3 protein results from TCRdb running MiXCR on the 5' RACE reads. The table lists 25,000 to 35,000 distinct CDR3 sequences, 10% to 15% of them singletons. Sequencing used CD4+ T cells from blood. These receptors were taken from a female donor with HTLV-1-associated myelopathy (HAM/TSP). The CDR3 runs from the conserved cysteine through the conserved F or W. Fields, in order: V gene, D gene, J gene, clone size, CDR3 protein, CDR3 DNA. A D gene is named only where the DNA matches it firmly. The size of a clone is reported for some rows only, either as once, few or many, or as a class for expanded clones.

V: TRBV5-1; D: -; J: TRBJ2-1; size: many; CDR3: CASSLDTPGQQEQFF; DNA: TGCGCCAGCAGCTTGGACACGCCGGGACAACAAGAGCAGTTCTTC
V: TRBV4-2; D: TRBD2; J: TRBJ2-5; size: many; CDR3: CASSQTSGETQYF; DNA: TGTGCCAGCAGCCAAACTAGCGGCGAGACCCAGTACTTC
V: TRBV10-3; D: -; J: TRBJ2-3; size: many; CDR3: CAISNRSTDTQYF; DNA: TGTGCCATCAGTAACCGTTCCACAGATACGCAGTATTTT
V: TRBV6-5; D: -; J: TRBJ1-6; size: many; CDR3: CASSRSGTYNSPLHF; DNA: TGTGCCAGCAGTCGTTCGGGGACATATAATTCACCCCTCCACTTT
V: TRBV20-1; D: TRBD2; J: TRBJ2-7; size: many; CDR3: CSATSSSTSGYEQYF; DNA: TGCAGTGCTACATCATCGTCGACTAGCGGCTACGAGCAGTACTTC
V: TRBV20-1; D: -; J: TRBJ2-1; size: medium-sized; CDR3: CSARSPPGSEQFF; DNA: TGCAGTGCTAGATCCCCGCCGGGGAGTGAGCAGTTCTTC
V: TRBV5-8; D: -; J: TRBJ2-5; size: many; CDR3: CASSARTVPEWETQYF; DNA: TGTGCCAGCAGCGCCCGGACAGTTCCCGAATGGGAGACCCAGTACTTC
V: TRBV6-5; D: -; J: TRBJ1-6; size: many; CDR3: CASRDHRAGSYNSPLHF; DNA: TGTGCCAGCAGAGACCACAGGGCCGGCTCCTATAATTCACCCCTCCACTTT
V: TRBV20-1; D: -; J: TRBJ1-4; size: -; CDR3: CSAGAGTKEKLFF; DNA: TGCAGTGCCGGAGCGGGCACGAAGGAAAAACTGTTTTTT
V: TRBV11-2; D: -; J: TRBJ1-5; size: -; CDR3: CSSSPQINQPQHF; DNA: TGTTCTAGCAGCCCCCAGATCAATCAGCCCCAGCATTTT